This record looks at one T cell receptor beta chain sequence and its context. Authors' analysis steps: Cell counts per sample came from amplifying reference gene primers. Sequencing was performed with immunoSEQ multiplex PCR; in TCRdb, only in-frame clones are kept and a portion is missing. V and J calls and clone size are given by that table; D and trimming were obtained from the DNA. The sample lists fewer than 250,000 clones, 83% occurring once. The V gene end was trimmed by 4 bases and the J gene end by 5 bases; junction bases not matched to a gene: 11. Germline loops: CDR1 SGHRS, CDR2 YFSETQ. CDR3 length: 17 amino acids. These data belong to a study of blood T cell repertoires in COVID-19.

The source of this sequence is a woman between 50 and 59 years old with acute or convalescent COVID-19. The V call is TRBV5-1, the J call TRBJ2-2; the match to TRBD1 covers 10 bases. The sample taken for sequencing was peripheral blood. CDR3 amino acids: CASSLLGQGVVTGELFF. The CDR3 DNA reads TGCGCCAGCAGCCTCCTAGGACAGGGGGTTGTAACCGGGGAGCTGTTTTTT. The full variable domain, with the rest looked up from reference TRBV5-1 and TRBJ2-2, is KAGVTQTPRYLIKTRGQQVTLSCSPISGHRSVSWYQQTPGQGLQFLFEYFSETQRNKGNFPGRFSGRQFSNSRSEMNVSTLELGDSALYLCASSLLGQGVVTGELFFGEGSRLTVL.